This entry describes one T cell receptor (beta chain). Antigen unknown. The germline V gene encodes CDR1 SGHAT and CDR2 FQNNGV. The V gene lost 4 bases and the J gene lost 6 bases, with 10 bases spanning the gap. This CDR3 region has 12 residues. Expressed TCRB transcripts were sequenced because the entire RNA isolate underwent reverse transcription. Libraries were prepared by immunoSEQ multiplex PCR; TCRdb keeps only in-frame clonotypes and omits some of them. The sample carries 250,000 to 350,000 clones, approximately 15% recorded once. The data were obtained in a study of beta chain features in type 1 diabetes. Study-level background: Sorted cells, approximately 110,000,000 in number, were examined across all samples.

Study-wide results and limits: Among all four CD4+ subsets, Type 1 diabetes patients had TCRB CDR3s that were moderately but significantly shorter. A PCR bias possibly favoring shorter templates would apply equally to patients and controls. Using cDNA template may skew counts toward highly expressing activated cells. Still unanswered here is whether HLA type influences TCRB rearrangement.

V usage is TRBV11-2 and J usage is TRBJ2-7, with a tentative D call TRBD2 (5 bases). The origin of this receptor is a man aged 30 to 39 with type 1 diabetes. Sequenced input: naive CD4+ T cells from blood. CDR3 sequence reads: CASSSLLGEQYF. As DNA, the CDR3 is TGTGCCAGCAGCTCGTTACTAGGCGAGCAGTACTTC.